Listed here are 30 T cell receptor beta chains from one sample, sequenced in a study of cytotoxic CD8 clonotypes in ibrutinib-treated CLL. TCRdb keeps only in-frame clones here, not all; method: immunoSEQ multiplex PCR. Here the sample spans 130,000 to 150,000 clones, about 80% being singletons. Sequenced here: PBMCs, sampled after 12 months of ibrutinib treatment. The receptors shown here come from a human donor with chronic lymphocytic leukemia.

The chain is built from TRBV10-2 and TRBJ2-7; D remains unclear. This CDR3 region has 14 residues. Germline V CDR1 and CDR2: WSHSY, SAAADI. V lost 3 bases and J 2 bases, leaving 11 bases between the germline ends. The CDR3 spells CASSEVGGTYEQYF. Written as DNA, the CDR3 is TGCGCCAGCAGTGAAGTTGGCGGTACCTACGAGCAGTACTTC.

The genes are TRBV2 and TRBJ2-3; no firm D call. Trimming shortened V by 4 bases and J by 6 bases, and 5 bases separated the two germline ends. There are 11 residues in the CDR3. The V gene's germline CDR1 is SNHLY and CDR2 FYNNEI. This CDR3 is CASSVWDTQYF. DNA of the CDR3: TGTGCCAGCAGTGTGTGGGATACGCAGTATTTT.

V is TRBV6-5 and J is TRBJ2-7; 7 bases are shared with TRBD1. The CDR3 length is 14 residues. V lost 6 bases to trimming and J lost 2 bases; unmatched junction nucleotides: 7. The germline V gene encodes CDR1 MNHEY and CDR2 SVGAGI. The CDR3 DNA is TGTGCCAGCAGCCCGACAGGGTATCCCTACGAGCAGTACTTC. Its translation: CASSPTGYPYEQYF.

This clone was seen a few times. The chain uses TRBV7-9 and TRBJ1-1; D not resolved. V was shortened by 7 bases and J by 1 base, with 10 bases between the two germline ends. Germline V gene sequence: CDR1 SEHNR, CDR2 FQNEAQ (reference sequence). The CDR3 totals 13 residues. CDR3 coding DNA: TGTGCCAGCACTCTAAGACAGAACACTGAAGCTTTCTTT. It yields the protein CASTLRQNTEAFF.

The chain employs TRBV19 and TRBJ1-5; unclear D gene. V lost 1 base and J lost 1, with 8 bases in between. CDR1 is LNHDA, CDR2 SQIVND, per germline (reference sequence). CDR3 length equals 15 residues. For the CDR3, the DNA is TGTGCCAGTAGTATAGTGGAGGGAAGCAATCAGCCCCAGCATTTT. It yields the protein CASSIVEGSNQPQHF.

The V gene is TRBV11-3, the J gene TRBJ2-5, with D maybe TRBD2 (5 bases). The CDR3 is 14 residues long. The germline V and J ends were trimmed by 1 base and 5 bases, with 11 bases remaining between them. In germline, CDR1 is SGHNT, CDR2 YENEEA. CDR3 residues: CASSLGNGVETQYF. The CDR3 nucleotides are TGTGCCAGCAGCTTAGGGAACGGGGTTGAGACCCAGTACTTC. Full variable domain (outside the CDR3, taken from reference TRBV11-3 and TRBJ2-5): EAGVVQSPRYKIIEKKQPVAFWCNPISGHNTLYWYLQNLGQGPELLIRYENEEAVDDSQLPKDRFSAERLKGVDSTLKIQPAELGDSAVYLCASSLGNGVETQYFGPGTRLLVL.

CDR3 DNA: TGTGCCACCAGCAGAGAGCTGGGCGCGTTAACCCAGTACTTC. Translation: CATSRELGALTQYF. The gene calls are TRBV15 and TRBJ2-5; no clear D gene. The CDR3 length is 14 residues. Germline V gives CDR1 LNHNV, CDR2 YYDKDF (reference sequence). Trimming removed 0 bases from V and 8 bases from J, with 13 bases in between. The variable domain in full, with the rest retrieved from reference TRBV15 and TRBJ2-5, is DAMVIQNPRYQVTQFGKPVTLSCSQTLNHNVMYWYQQKSSQAPKLLFHYYDKDFNNEADTPDNFQSRRPNTSFCFLDIRSPGLGDTAMYLCATSRELGALTQYFGPGTRLLVL.

Here the CDR3 DNA reads TGTGCCAGCAGCTTAATTACGCGGAACACCGGGGAGCTGTTTTTT. It specifies CASSLITRNTGELFF. V is TRBV13 and J is TRBJ2-2, with D hard to call. CDR3 size: 15 residues. Trimming pared 2 bases from V and 1 base from J, leaving 8 bases between. The V gene's germline CDR1 is PRHDT and CDR2 FYEKMQ (reference sequence).

This clone was seen just once. The V call is TRBV5-1, the J call TRBJ2-5; tentatively, D is TRBD2 (6 bases). CDR3 length: 15 residues. V was pared by 3 bases and J by 5 bases, with 17 bases between. CDR1 SGHRS and CDR2 YFSETQ come from the germline V gene. The CDR3 DNA sequence: TGCGCCAGCAGCTCCTCTAGCGCTGTTTTGGAGACCCAGTACTTC. Amino acid sequence: CASSSSSAVLETQYF.

The rearrangement uses TRBV25-1 and TRBJ2-1, with D perhaps TRBD1 (6 bases). The CDR3 has 16 residues. Trimming shortened V by 6 bases and J by 10 bases, and 25 bases separated the two germline ends. Germline CDR1 MGHDK, CDR2 SYGVNS. The DNA of the CDR3 is TGTGCCAGCAGGCAAGGGGGAGCCCTAGGGACGGGGGAGCAGTTCTTC. Its protein product is CASRQGGALGTGEQFF.

This chain uses TRBV5-1 with TRBJ2-7, with TRBD2 matching 11 bases. From germline, CDR1 is SGHRS and CDR2 YFSETQ. V trimming: 7 bases; J trimming: 0 bases; junction bases outside the gene matches: 6. The CDR3 is 15 amino acids. CDR3 loop: CASGIAGGYSYEQYF. CDR3 in DNA: TGCGCCAGCGGGATAGCGGGAGGGTACTCCTACGAGCAGTACTTC.

V and J are TRBV5-4 and TRBJ2-5, with a weak D call TRBD2 (6 bases). The germline gives CDR1 SGHNT, CDR2 YYREEE (reference sequence). The CDR3 sequence is 15 residues long. V was pared by 3 bases and J by 0 bases, with 12 bases between. CDR3 nucleotides: TGTGCCAGCAGCTCGGCCGCGGGATACCAAGAGACCCAGTACTTC. This codes for CASSSAAGYQETQYF.

The chain carries TRBV28 and TRBJ2-6; D ambiguous. V shed 6 bases and J shed 0 bases, with 15 bases lying between them. CDR3 length: 17 residues. Germline V CDR1 and CDR2: MDHEN, SYDVKM. This CDR3 is CASRHEAVYSGANVLTF. Written as DNA, the CDR3 is TGTGCCAGCAGACACGAGGCAGTCTACTCTGGGGCCAACGTCCTGACTTTC.

Of note for this clone: One end of the junction varies from germline; a read error may be responsible. The chain combines TRBV7-7 with TRBJ2-2, with 11 bases lining up with TRBD1. The CDR3 sequence is 15 residues long. In germline, CDR1 is SSHAT, CDR2 FNYEAQ (reference sequence). CDR3 bases: TGTGCTAGCAGCCCCCGGGACAGGGGGTTCGGGGAGCTGTTTTTT. Its protein is CASSPRDRGFGELFF.

The V call is TRBV7-6, the J call TRBJ1-3, with D perhaps TRBD1 (5 bases). V was trimmed by 5 bases and J by 3 bases, leaving 11 bases between them. CDR3 length: 14 residues. Germline CDR1 is SGHVS and CDR2 is FNYEAQ. The CDR3 sequence: CASSPRGGGNTIYF. As DNA, the CDR3 is TGTGCCAGCAGCCCCCGTGGGGGTGGAAACACCATATATTTT.

The table lists this clone with a few counts. This chain uses TRBV11-2 with TRBJ2-7; no clear D. Germline V CDR1 and CDR2: SGHAT, FQNNGV. The CDR3 has 15 residues. Deletions cut 1 base from V and 2 bases from J, with 12 bases between. CDR3 in DNA: TGTGCCAGCAGCTTAGTACTCCTAGATACCTACGAGCAGTACTTC. Translating gives CASSLVLLDTYEQYF. Together with reference TRBV11-2 and TRBJ2-7, the CDR3 gives the full variable domain: EAGVAQSPRYKIIEKRQSVAFWCNPISGHATLYWYQQILGQGPKLLIQFQNNGVVDDSQLPKDRFSAERLKGVDSTLKIQPAKLEDSAVYLCASSLVLLDTYEQYFGPGTRLTVT.

The V gene is TRBV20-1, the J gene TRBJ2-5; no clear D gene. CDR3 length: 11 amino acids. V dropped 6 bases and J dropped 4 bases, with 9 bases sitting between them. Germline lookup yields CDR1 DFQATT and CDR2 SNEGSKA (reference sequence). CDR3 amino acids: CSAASSETQYF. In DNA, the CDR3 is TGCAGTGCGGCTAGTTCAGAGACCCAGTACTTC.

This clone was detected only a few times. The chain uses TRBV2 and TRBJ1-2; 8 bases line up with TRBD1. This CDR3 has 14 amino acids. The germline V gene has CDR1 SNHLY and CDR2 FYNNEI. J lost 4 bases, V lost 6 bases, and 7 bases had no gene match. CDR3 DNA: TGTGCCAGCAGAGGTGGACAGGGATCCTATGGCTACACCTTC. The encoded protein is CASRGGQGSYGYTF. The whole variable domain, filled in from reference TRBV2 and TRBJ1-2, reads EPEVTQTPSHQVTQMGQEVILRCVPISNHLYFYWYRQILGQKVEFLVSFYNNEISEKSEIFDDQFSVERPDGSNFTLKIRSTKLEDSAMYFCASRGGQGSYGYTFGSGTRLTVV.

The J gene is TRBJ1-1, the V gene TRBV30; tentatively, D is TRBD1 (5 bases). The CDR3 covers 15 residues. V gave up 3 bases and J gave up 3 bases, with 17 bases separating them. Germline CDR1 is GTSNPN and CDR2 is SVGIG (reference sequence). In DNA form, the CDR3 reads TGTGCCTGGAGCGTCGGGGGGGAAGGGTACACTGAAGCTTTCTTT. Its translation is CAWSVGGEGYTEAFF.

The chain links TRBV15 to TRBJ1-4; possibly TRBD1 for D (5 bases). Per the germline V gene, CDR1 is LNHNV and CDR2 is YYDKDF (reference sequence). CDR3 length equals 13 residues. Trimming removed 7 bases at V and 4 bases at J, with 10 bases between. CDR3 amino acids: CATTIDSNEKLFF. The DNA of the CDR3 is TGTGCCACCACCATTGACAGTAATGAAAAACTGTTTTTT.

The chain joins TRBV7-6 to TRBJ2-5; 7 nucleotides agree with TRBD2. Germline V lookup: CDR1 SGHVS, CDR2 FNYEAQ. V lost 5 bases, J lost 2 bases, and 5 bases stayed unmatched. The CDR3 loop spans 14 amino acids. The CDR3, as DNA: TGTGCCAGCAGCCTAACACTAGCGCAAGAGACCCAGTACTTC. Translating it yields CASSLTLAQETQYF.

This clone is a singleton in its sample. The chain is built from TRBV30 and TRBJ2-2, with D unresolved. Per the germline V gene, CDR1 is GTSNPN and CDR2 is SVGIG (reference sequence). CDR3 length: 14 amino acids. V was trimmed by 3 bases and J by 5 bases, leaving 13 bases between them. The CDR3 DNA follows: TGTGCCTGGAGCCTGTCCCGAGGTACCGGGGAGCTGTTTTTT. Encoded protein: CAWSLSRGTGELFF.

V is TRBV25-1 and J is TRBJ2-1; TRBD2 aligns across 7 bases. This CDR3 spans 14 amino acids. CDR1 is MGHDK and CDR2 is SYGVNS in the germline V gene. Trimming removed 1 base from V and 5 bases from J; junction bases left unmatched: 2. The CDR3 region has the DNA TGTGCCAGCAGTGAATGGGGGGGTAACAATGAGCAGTTCTTC. It translates to CASSEWGGNNEQFF.

The chain is built from TRBV7-2 and TRBJ1-1, with D tentatively TRBD1 (6 bases). The ends were cut back, 3 bases at V and 1 base at J, with 12 bases in the middle. The CDR3 runs to 15 residues. In germline, CDR1 is SGHTA, CDR2 FQGNSA. The CDR3 spells CASSFNGGANTEAFF. The CDR3 DNA reads TGTGCCAGCAGCTTCAATGGGGGGGCGAACACTGAAGCTTTCTTT.

This clone came up once. The chain carries TRBV29-1 and TRBJ1-4; no clear D. The CDR3 consists of 15 residues. Trimming shortened V by 6 bases and J by 3 bases, and 17 bases separated the two germline ends. The germline V gene has CDR1 SQVTM and CDR2 ANQGSEA. The CDR3 spells CSVRPLSSANEKLFF. CDR3 DNA: TGCAGCGTCCGACCTTTATCCTCAGCTAATGAAAAACTGTTTTTT.

Written as DNA, the CDR3 is TGTGCCAGTAGTCTAATGACAGGGCACTATGGCTACACCTTC. Protein product: CASSLMTGHYGYTF. J is TRBJ1-2 and V is TRBV19, with 7 bases identical to TRBD1. This CDR3 comprises 14 residues. From germline, CDR1 is LNHDA and CDR2 SQIVND (reference sequence). Trimming at V came to 5 bases and at J to 3 bases, leaving 6 bases not matched to a gene.

This rearrangement joins TRBV5-4 to TRBJ2-7, with TRBD2 matching 11 bases. Per the germline V gene, CDR1 is SGHNT and CDR2 is YYREEE (reference sequence). J gave up 3 bases and V 3 bases, and 5 bases lay outside the gene matches. The CDR3 consists of 15 residues. The CDR3: CASSYGTSGDYEQYF. In DNA form, the CDR3 reads TGTGCCAGCAGCTACGGGACTAGCGGAGACTACGAGCAGTACTTC.

This clone was counted a few times. The gene calls are TRBV4-2 and TRBJ1-3, with D unresolved. The length of the CDR3 is 16 residues. V lost 4 bases and J 4 bases, leaving 17 bases between the germline ends. Germline values: CDR1 LGHNA, CDR2 YNFKEQ. CDR3 nucleotides: TGTGCCAGCAGCCCCGTCGACCCGGGCGGGGGAAACACCATATATTTT. Translation gives CASSPVDPGGGNTIYF.

This clone was seen a handful of times. This sequence joins TRBV18 and TRBJ2-3, with unresolved D. Germline V gene data show CDR1 as KGHSH and CDR2 as LQKENI. CDR3 size: 13 residues. Trimming took 1 base from V and 1 from J, leaving 3 bases between them. DNA of the CDR3: TGTGCCAGCTCACCACTGGGCACAGATACGCAGTATTTT. Translated, it gives CASSPLGTDTQYF.

The chain carries TRBV11-2 and TRBJ2-3; 11 bases map to TRBD2. This CDR3 has 14 residues. Trimming cost V 5 bases and J 6 bases; bases outside gene matches: 4. Germline V gene lookup returns CDR1 SGHAT and CDR2 FQNNGV. CDR3 sequence reads: CASSRLAGTDTQYF. The CDR3 bases are TGTGCCAGCAGCCGACTAGCGGGAACCGATACGCAGTATTTT.